The 13 T cell receptor beta chains below were found in one sample sequenced in a study of blood T cell repertoires in COVID-19. Sequenced by immunoSEQ multiplex PCR; TCRdb stores in-frame clones only, minus some. The table shows some 200,000 clones, with 83% occurring only once. Sequenced input: peripheral blood. The source of these receptors is a woman in her 30s with COVID-19, enrolled during active disease.

This clone has only a few counts. The V call is TRBV19, the J call TRBJ1-5; the match to TRBD1 covers 7 bases. From germline, CDR1 is LNHDA and CDR2 SQIVND (reference sequence). V lost 5 bases and J lost 9; bases outside the gene matches: 4. There are 12 residues in the CDR3. The CDR3 region is CASSFRQGPQHF. The CDR3 nucleotides read TGTGCCAGTAGTTTCAGACAGGGGCCCCAGCATTTT.

This sequence joins TRBV7-9 and TRBJ2-7, with 9 bases identical to TRBD1. The CDR3 runs to 13 residues. The trim removed 5 bases at V and 4 bases at J, leaving 3 bases unmatched. Germline-derived CDR1 and CDR2 are SEHNR and FQNEAQ (reference sequence). The CDR3 DNA reads TGTGCCAGCAGCCCGACAGGGGGATACGAGCAGTACTTC. It is translated as CASSPTGGYEQYF.

V gene TRBV14 combines with J gene TRBJ1-2; D is unclear. V was trimmed by 7 bases and J by 4 bases, leaving 10 bases between them. Germline assignment: CDR1 SGHDN and CDR2 FVKESK. This CDR3 contains 12 residues. CDR3 loop: CASTASGYGYTF. As DNA, the CDR3 is TGTGCCAGCACCGCTAGTGGCTATGGCTACACCTTC.

The gene calls are TRBV6-5 and TRBJ2-3; D is possibly TRBD2 (6 bases). This CDR3 comprises 15 residues. Trimming pared 9 bases from V and 2 bases from J, leaving 18 bases between. Germline lookup yields CDR1 MNHEY and CDR2 SVGAGI. The CDR3 DNA sequence: TGTGCCAGACGCGCGGGGTGCCAGTACACAGATACGCAGTATTTT. Translated: CARRAGCQYTDTQYF.

The chain couples TRBV27 to TRBJ2-3; 9 nucleotides agree with TRBD2. CDR1 is MNHEY, CDR2 SMNVEV, per germline (reference sequence). V gave up 5 bases and J gave up 3 bases; unmatched junction bases: 12. This CDR3 region has 17 residues. The CDR3 DNA reads as TGTGCCAGCAGTCAACCACCGGCGGGGGGGCGGACAGATACGCAGTATTTT. It specifies CASSQPPAGGRTDTQYF.

V and J are TRBV5-4 and TRBJ2-3, with 12 bases aligning to TRBD2. Germline CDR1 and CDR2: SGHNT and YYREEE (reference sequence). This CDR3 region has 17 residues. Trimming cost V 4 bases and J 6 bases; bases outside gene matches: 12. The CDR3 DNA follows: TGTGCCAGCAGCCCCCAACTAGCGGGGGGACCTCGGGATACGCAGTATTTT. Its translation is CASSPQLAGGPRDTQYF. The variable domain in full, with the rest retrieved from reference TRBV5-4 and TRBJ2-3, is ETGVTQSPTHLIKTRGQQVTLRCSSQSGHNTVSWYQQALGQGPQFIFQYYREEENGRGNFPPRFSGLQFPNYSSELNVNALELDDSALYLCASSPQLAGGPRDTQYFGPGTRLTVL.

The gene calls are TRBV29-1 and TRBJ2-3; 11 bases are shared with TRBD2. Per germline, CDR1 SQVTM and CDR2 ANQGSEA. Germline trimming cut 6 bases from V and 2 bases from J; bases unmatched to any gene: 10. The CDR3 totals 16 residues. The CDR3 region has the DNA TGCAGCGTGTATGTTCTAGCGGGAGGAGTCACAGATACGCAGTATTTT. Protein: CSVYVLAGGVTDTQYF.

This chain connects TRBV7-9 to TRBJ1-1; 7 bases agree with TRBD1. The CDR3 is made up of 15 amino acids. Germline V gives CDR1 SEHNR, CDR2 FQNEAQ (reference sequence). Trimming removed 6 bases from V and 0 bases from J; junction bases left unmatched: 7. In nucleotides, the CDR3 is TGTGCCAGCAGATCGACAGGGAGCATGAACACTGAAGCTTTCTTT. Translation: CASRSTGSMNTEAFF.

This clone was seen a single time. The genes are TRBV29-1 and TRBJ1-1, with a possible D match to TRBD1 (6 bases). V was cut by 0 bases and J by 4 bases, with 18 bases left in between. The CDR3 has 16 residues. Germline-derived CDR1 and CDR2 are SQVTM and ANQGSEA. The DNA for the CDR3 is TGCAGCGTTGAAGAACGGGGGGGCTTTCAGACCACTGAAGCTTTCTTT. It yields the protein CSVEERGGFQTTEAFF.

The rearrangement uses TRBV18 and TRBJ1-1, with TRBD1 matching 8 bases. The CDR3 consists of 14 residues. V lost 3 bases to trimming and J lost 3 bases; unmatched junction nucleotides: 3. Germline assignment: CDR1 KGHSH and CDR2 LQKENI. CDR3 nucleotide sequence: TGTGCCAGCTCACCCGGGACAGGCGACACTGAAGCTTTCTTT. Translation gives CASSPGTGDTEAFF. Using reference TRBV18 and TRBJ1-1 for the parts outside the CDR3, the full variable domain is NAGVMQNPRHLVRRRGQEARLRCSPMKGHSHVYWYRQLPEEGLKFMVYLQKENIIDESGMPKERFSAEFPKEGPSILRIQQVVRGDSAAYFCASSPGTGDTEAFFGQGTRLTVV.

This chain connects TRBV19 to TRBJ2-3; weak D call: TRBD2 (6 bases). Deletions cut 2 bases from V and 4 bases from J, with 16 bases between. CDR3 size: 16 residues. Germline loops: CDR1 LNHDA, CDR2 SQIVND (reference sequence). CDR3 amino acids: CASSISPGVGADTQYF. The CDR3 bases are TGTGCCAGTAGTATATCCCCGGGAGTTGGTGCAGATACGCAGTATTTT.

This clone was picked up a small number of times. This chain connects TRBV9 to TRBJ2-5; no reliable D call. The germline V gene has CDR1 SGDLS and CDR2 YYNGEE. V was clipped by 4 bases and J by 5 bases, with 12 bases between them. The CDR3 is 13 residues long. This chain's CDR3 is CASSLHLRETQYF. CDR3 DNA: TGTGCCAGCAGCTTGCACCTCCGGGAGACCCAGTACTTC. The whole variable domain, filled in from reference TRBV9 and TRBJ2-5, reads DSGVTQTPKHLITATGQRVTLRCSPRSGDLSVYWYQQSLDQGLQFLIQYYNGEERAKGNILERFSAQQFPDLHSELNLSSLELGDSALYFCASSLHLRETQYFGPGTRLLVL.

The chain carries TRBV6-2 or TRBV6-3 and TRBJ2-5; perhaps TRBD1 as D (6 bases). This CDR3 has 14 residues. V lost 5 bases and J lost 1, with 11 bases in between. Germline CDR1 MNHEY, CDR2 SVGEGT. The CDR3, as DNA: TGTGCCAGCAGTCCCAGGGGACGCCAAGAGACCCAGTACTTC. Protein: CASSPRGRQETQYF.